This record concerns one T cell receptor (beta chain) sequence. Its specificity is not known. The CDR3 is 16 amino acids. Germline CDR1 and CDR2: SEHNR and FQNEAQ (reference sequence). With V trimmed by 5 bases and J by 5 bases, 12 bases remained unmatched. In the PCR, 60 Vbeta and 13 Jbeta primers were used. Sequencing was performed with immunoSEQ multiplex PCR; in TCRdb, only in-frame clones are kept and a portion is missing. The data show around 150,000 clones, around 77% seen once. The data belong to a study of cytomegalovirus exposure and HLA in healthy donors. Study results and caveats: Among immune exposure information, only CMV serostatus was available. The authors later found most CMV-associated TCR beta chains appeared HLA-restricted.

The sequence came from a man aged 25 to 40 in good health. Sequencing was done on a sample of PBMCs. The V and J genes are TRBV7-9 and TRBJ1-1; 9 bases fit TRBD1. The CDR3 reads CASSRWPGQGLTEAFF. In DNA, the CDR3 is TGTGCCAGCAGCCGATGGCCGGGACAGGGTTTAACTGAAGCTTTCTTT.